The T cell receptor (beta chain) under discussion was sequenced for a study of OX40 agonist ivuxolimab in advanced cancers. This CDR3 has 12 residues. Germline CDR1 is SGHTA and CDR2 is FQGNSA. V gave up 1 base and J gave up 6 bases, with 6 bases separating them. Study outcomes and limitations: Not determined was the antigen specificity of the expanded peripheral T cells. Normalized T-cell clonal expansion was also low in a subset of nonresponders.

This clone was observed a handful of times. What it binds is unknown. The sample holds other DNA sequences that translate to the same CDR3. The assay was immunoSEQ multiplex PCR, and TCRdb's table has in-frame clones only and misses some. The repertoire includes around 80,000 clones, about 93% of them detected once, and around 20% sits in the top ten. This sequence joins TRBV7-2 and TRBJ1-1, with a possible D match to TRBD1 (6 bases). Here the sequenced sample was CD4+ or CD8+ T cells sorted from blood, taken in a trial of the OX40 agonist ivuxolimab. The source is an adult with an advanced solid tumor such as melanoma, head and neck, liver or kidney cancer. CDR3 sequence: CASSLGGPEAFF. As DNA, the CDR3 is TGTGCCAGCAGCTTAGGGGGGCCTGAAGCTTTCTTT.